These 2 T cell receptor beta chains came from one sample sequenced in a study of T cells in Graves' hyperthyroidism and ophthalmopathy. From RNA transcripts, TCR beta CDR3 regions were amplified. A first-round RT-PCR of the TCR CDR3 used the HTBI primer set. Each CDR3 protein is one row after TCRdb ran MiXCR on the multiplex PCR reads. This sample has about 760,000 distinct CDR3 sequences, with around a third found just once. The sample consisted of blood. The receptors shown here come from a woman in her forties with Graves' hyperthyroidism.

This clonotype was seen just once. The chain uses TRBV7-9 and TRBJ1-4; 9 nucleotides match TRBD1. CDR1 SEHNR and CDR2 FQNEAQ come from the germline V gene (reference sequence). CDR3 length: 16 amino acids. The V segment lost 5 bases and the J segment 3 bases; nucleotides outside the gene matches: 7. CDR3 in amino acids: CASSPKGQGSNEKLFF. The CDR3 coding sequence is TGTGCCAGCAGCCCGAAGGGACAGGGCTCTAATGAAAAACTGTTTTTT. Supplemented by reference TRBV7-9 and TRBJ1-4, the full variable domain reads DTGVSQNPRHKITKRGQNVTFRCDPISEHNRLYWYRQTLGQGPEFLTYFQNEAQLEKSRLLSDRFSAERPKGSFSTLEIQRTEQGDSAMYLCASSPKGQGSNEKLFFGSGTQLSVL.

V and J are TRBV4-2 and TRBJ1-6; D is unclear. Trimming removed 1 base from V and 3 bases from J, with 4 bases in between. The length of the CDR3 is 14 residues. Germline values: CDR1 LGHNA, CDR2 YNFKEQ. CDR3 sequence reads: CASSQGDYNSPLHF. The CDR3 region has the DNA TGTGCCAGCAGCCAAGGGGACTATAATTCACCCCTCCACTTT.